The 9 T cell receptor beta chains below come from one sample, sequenced in a study of T cell changes during pregnancy in multiple sclerosis. The protocol was immunoSEQ multiplex PCR, while the TCRdb copy is restricted to in-frame clones and leaves out a portion. The data contain about 51,000 clones, approximately 92% of them singletons. The sample consisted of CD4+ T cells from peripheral blood mononuclear cells, taken in the third trimester of pregnancy. The origin of the receptors is a female donor with multiple sclerosis, enrolled in a pregnancy study.

There are a few counts of this clone. The gene calls are TRBV19 and TRBJ2-1, with D possibly TRBD1 on 5 matching bases. The CDR3 is 13 residues long. Germline V lookup: CDR1 LNHDA, CDR2 SQIVND (reference sequence). V gave up 3 bases and J gave up 9 bases, with 12 bases separating them. The DNA for the CDR3 is TGTGCCAGTAGTATGCAGGGTAGGAGTGAGCAGTTCTTC. Its protein is CASSMQGRSEQFF.

This chain links TRBV5-4 with TRBJ2-1, with TRBD2 matching over 8 bases. The CDR3 loop spans 15 amino acids. From germline, CDR1 is SGHNT and CDR2 YYREEE (reference sequence). Unmatched junction bases numbered 9, after V lost 3 bases and J lost 7 bases. The CDR3 here is CASSWPGTRLNEQFF. CDR3 bases: TGTGCCAGCAGCTGGCCCGGGACTAGACTGAATGAGCAGTTCTTC.

The rearrangement uses TRBV5-1 and TRBJ2-7; D is perhaps TRBD1 (6 bases). In germline, CDR1 is SGHRS, CDR2 YFSETQ. This CDR3 contains 16 residues. Trimming removed 0 bases from V and 0 bases from J, with 13 bases in between. CDR3 sequence reads: CASSLAGTRVSYEQYF. In DNA form, the CDR3 reads TGCGCCAGCAGCTTGGCCGGGACAAGGGTCTCCTACGAGCAGTACTTC.

The chain uses TRBV11-3 and TRBJ2-3; no firm D call. CDR1 is SGHNT and CDR2 is YENEEA in the germline V gene. The CDR3 is 14 residues long. The V end lost 2 bases, the J end lost 4 bases, and 10 bases lay between the germline ends. CDR3 amino acids: CASSLSTVADTQYF. Here the CDR3 DNA reads TGTGCCAGCAGCTTAAGTACGGTGGCAGATACGCAGTATTTT.

The chain joins TRBV4-1 to TRBJ2-1; no firm D call. CDR1 and CDR2 from the germline V gene are MGHRA and YSYEKL. V lost 8 bases, J lost 6 bases, and 17 bases lay in between. The length of the CDR3 is 14 residues. Here the CDR3 DNA reads TGCGCCAGCCGGCCTTTACGGCGGAGCAATGAGCAGTTCTTC. It encodes CASRPLRRSNEQFF.

The chain is built from TRBV27 and TRBJ2-7, with 12 bases identical to TRBD1. Germline V gene lookup returns CDR1 MNHEY and CDR2 SMNVEV (reference sequence). There are 18 residues in the CDR3. Losses at the gene ends were 3 bases for V and 1 base for J; bases not matched to a gene: 10. CDR3 amino acids: CASSLKPGQGAISYEQYF. DNA of the CDR3: TGTGCCAGCAGTTTGAAGCCGGGACAGGGGGCTATTTCCTACGAGCAGTACTTC.

This clone was seen once. V and J are TRBV7-6 and TRBJ2-5, with D possibly TRBD1 on 6 matching bases. This CDR3 is 14 amino acids long. V shed 4 bases and J shed 4 bases, with 13 bases lying between them. Germline values: CDR1 SGHVS, CDR2 FNYEAQ. CDR3 amino acids: CASSSGALTETQYF. CDR3 nucleotide sequence: TGTGCCAGCAGCTCAGGGGCACTAACAGAGACCCAGTACTTC.

Worth noting for this clone: Germline and junction disagree at one end, which may indicate a read error. The chain combines TRBV19 with TRBJ2-3, with 14 bases that match TRBD2. From germline, CDR1 is LNHDA and CDR2 SQIVND (reference sequence). This CDR3 is built from 17 residues. CDR3 sequence reads: CASSMVGTSGSKDTQYF. The DNA of the CDR3 is TGTGCCAGTAGTATGGTTGGGACTAGCGGGAGCAAAGATACGCAGTATTTT. Variable domain in full (rest from reference TRBV19 and TRBJ2-3): DGGITQSPKYLFRKEGQNVTLSCEQNLNHDAMYWYRQDPGQGLRLIYYSQIVNDFQKGDIAEGYSVSREKKESFPLTVTSAQKNPTAFYLCASSMVGTSGSKDTQYFGPGTRLTVL.

CDR3 residues: CASSIGSGPTEAFF. For the CDR3, the DNA is TGTGCCAGTAGTATAGGTTCAGGGCCCACTGAAGCTTTCTTT. The gene calls are TRBV19 and TRBJ1-1; TRBD1 might be the D (5 bases). Germline assignment: CDR1 LNHDA and CDR2 SQIVND (reference sequence). The CDR3 has 14 residues. V lost 1 base, J lost 4 bases, and 10 bases lay in between.